This T cell receptor beta chain was captured by sequencing in a study of blood T cell repertoires in COVID-19. Study summary: Samples taken during acute and convalescent COVID-19 were collected in the United States, Italy and Spain.

CDR3 length: 12 residues. CDR1 is SQVTM, CDR2 ANQGSEA, per germline. V gave up 4 bases and J gave up 2 bases, with 9 bases separating them. Assay used: immunoSEQ multiplex PCR; TCRdb lists only in-frame clones, some missing. The sample gives about 83,000 clones, roughly 76% of which show up once; about 20% is in the top ten. Sequencing was carried out using peripheral blood. The chain is built from TRBV29-1 and TRBJ2-7; D is unclear. The clonotype comes from a woman older than 75 with active or convalescent COVID-19. The CDR3 coding sequence is TGCAGCGTTGCGTCACAGCCCTACGAGCAGTACTTC. Its translation is CSVASQPYEQYF.